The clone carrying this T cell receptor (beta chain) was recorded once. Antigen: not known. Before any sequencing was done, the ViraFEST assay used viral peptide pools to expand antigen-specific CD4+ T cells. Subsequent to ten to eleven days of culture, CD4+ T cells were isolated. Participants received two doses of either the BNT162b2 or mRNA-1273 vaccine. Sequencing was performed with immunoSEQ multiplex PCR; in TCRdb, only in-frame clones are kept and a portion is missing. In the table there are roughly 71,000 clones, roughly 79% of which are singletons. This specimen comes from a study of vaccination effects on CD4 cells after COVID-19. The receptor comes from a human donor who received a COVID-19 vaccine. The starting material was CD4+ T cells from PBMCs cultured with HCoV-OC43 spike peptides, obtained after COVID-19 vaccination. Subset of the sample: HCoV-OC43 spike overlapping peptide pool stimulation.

The CDR3 spells CASSGGTAEGYNSPLHF. In DNA form, the CDR3 reads TGTGCCAGCAGCGGTGGGACAGCCGAAGGCTATAATTCACCCCTCCACTTT. The chain carries TRBV9 and TRBJ1-6, with 7 positions matching TRBD1. This CDR3 has 17 residues. The germline V gene has CDR1 SGDLS and CDR2 YYNGEE. V was pared by 3 bases and J by 3 bases, with 9 bases of the junction left unmatched.